The 3 T cell receptor beta chains below were found in one sample sequenced in a study of OX40 agonist ivuxolimab in advanced cancers. Data came from immunoSEQ multiplex PCR; TCRdb stores just in-frame clones and leaves some out. The data hold approximately 86,000 clones, with roughly nine tenths observed a single time. This material consisted of CD4+ or CD8+ T cells sorted from blood, taken in a trial of the OX40 agonist ivuxolimab. All receptors derive from an adult with an advanced solid tumor such as melanoma, head and neck, liver or kidney cancer.

The rearrangement links TRBV18 to TRBJ2-7, with no clear D. From germline, CDR1 is KGHSH and CDR2 LQKENI. V was cut by 3 bases and J by 0 bases, with 9 bases left in between. The CDR3 loop spans 14 amino acids. Written as DNA, the CDR3 is TGTGCCAGCTCACCCTTTTCAGACTCCTACGAGCAGTACTTC. Its protein product is CASSPFSDSYEQYF. The whole variable domain, filled in from reference TRBV18 and TRBJ2-7, reads NAGVMQNPRHLVRRRGQEARLRCSPMKGHSHVYWYRQLPEEGLKFMVYLQKENIIDESGMPKERFSAEFPKEGPSILRIQQVVRGDSAAYFCASSPFSDSYEQYFGPGTRLTVT.

The gene calls are TRBV7-3 and TRBJ2-5; weak D call: TRBD2 (5 bases). Per the germline V gene, CDR1 is SGHTA and CDR2 is FQGTGA. Trimming cost V 2 bases and J 2 bases, with 9 bases left between them. The CDR3 length is 14 residues. Written as DNA, the CDR3 is TGTGCCAGCAGCTTAGGGGAGAAACAAGAGACCCAGTACTTC. It is translated as CASSLGEKQETQYF.

As DNA, the CDR3 is TGTGCCAGCAGTCAAGAAGGCTACGAGCAGTACTTC. This sequence encodes CASSQEGYEQYF. The rearrangement uses TRBV2 and TRBJ2-7, with unresolved D. Trimming removed 5 bases from V and 3 bases from J, with 8 bases in between. Germline CDR1 SNHLY, CDR2 FYNNEI. CDR3 size: 12 residues.